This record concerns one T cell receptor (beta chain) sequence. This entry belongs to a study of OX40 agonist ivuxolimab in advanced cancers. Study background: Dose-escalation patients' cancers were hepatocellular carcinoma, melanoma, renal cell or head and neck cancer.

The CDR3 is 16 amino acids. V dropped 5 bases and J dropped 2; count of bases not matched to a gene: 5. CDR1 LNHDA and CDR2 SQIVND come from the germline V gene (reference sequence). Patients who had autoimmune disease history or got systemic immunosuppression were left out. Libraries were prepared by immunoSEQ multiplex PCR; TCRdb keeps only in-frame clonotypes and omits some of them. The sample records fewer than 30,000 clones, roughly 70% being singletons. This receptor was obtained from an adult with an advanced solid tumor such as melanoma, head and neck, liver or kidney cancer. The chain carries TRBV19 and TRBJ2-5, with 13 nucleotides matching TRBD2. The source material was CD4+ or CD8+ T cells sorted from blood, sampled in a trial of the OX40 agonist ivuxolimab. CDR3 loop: CASSFGLAGEQETQYF. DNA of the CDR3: TGTGCCAGTAGTTTCGGACTAGCGGGGGAACAAGAGACCCAGTACTTC.